These T cell receptor beta chains were read from a single sample in a study of blood T cell repertoires in COVID-19. Clones were sequenced by immunoSEQ multiplex PCR, and TCRdb holds only the in-frame ones, with some missing. The top ten clones hold about 0.86% of a sample with approximately 380,000 clones, just over 90% of them seen once. Sequenced sample: PBMCs or T cells enriched from blood (not recorded which). These receptors all stem from a middle-aged woman who had been exposed to COVID-19. Each CDR3 is given without its conserved first and last residue. D genes are given only for firm matches.

>14|TRBJ2-1|TRBV9|NA
ASSVALGGTDNEQF
>12|TRBJ1-5|TRBV19|NA
ASTRGPDHQPQH
>14|TRBJ1-1|TRBV19|NA
ASRPDLWARNTEAF
>10|TRBJ2-3|TRBV3-1/TRBV3-2|NA
ASSPRRDTQY
>11|TRBJ2-3|TRBV5-1|NA
ASSPDGTDTQY
>9|TRBJ2-7|TRBV27|NA
ASREGDEQY
>14|TRBJ1-1|TRBV5-1|TRBD1
ASSFAVTGTGGEAF
>13|TRBJ1-1|TRBV5-1|TRBD1
ASSLSTGVGTEAF
>11|TRBJ2-2|TRBV29-1|TRBD1
SADRAYTGELF
>15|TRBJ1-5|TRBV24-1|NA
ATSEFPGKNSNQPQH
>12|TRBJ2-7|TRBV7-9|NA
ASSLDRVPYEQY